What follows are 4 T cell receptor beta chains derived from one specimen sequenced in a study of identical twins listed by TCRdb under 2016. Libraries were made using 5' RACE. The sequencer was an Illumina HiSeq 2000. TCRdb reprocessed the public reads (quality trimming at Q25 with fastp, clone calling with MiXCR) and kept in-frame beta chains. Entries are consolidated by CDR3 protein sequence, retaining the most common genes and DNA. The sample has approximately 630,000 distinct CDR3 sequences on record, around 7.4% of them singletons. The ten largest clones add up to 1.5% to 2% of the sample. This same sample was also part of a study on yellow fever vaccine responses in identical twins.

Material for sequencing was PBMCs. These receptor sequences come from a woman between 18 and 29 years old in good health.

This clonotype was picked up a small number of times. This rearrangement joins TRBV28 to TRBJ1-5; D ambiguous. This CDR3 spans 17 amino acids. V lost 4 bases, J lost 0 bases, and 16 bases lay in between. The germline V gene encodes CDR1 MDHEN and CDR2 SYDVKM. CDR3 region: CASSSAGRPYSNQPQHF. The DNA of the CDR3 is TGTGCCAGCAGTTCAGCAGGCCGGCCCTATAGCAATCAGCCCCAGCATTTT. Together with reference TRBV28 and TRBJ1-5, the CDR3 gives the full variable domain: DVKVTQSSRYLVKRTGEKVFLECVQDMDHENMFWYRQDPGLGLRLIYFSYDVKMKEKGDIPEGYSVSREKKERFSLILESASTNQTSMYLCASSSAGRPYSNQPQHFGDGTRLSIL.

This clonotype was picked up many times. V gene TRBV20-1 combines with J gene TRBJ1-1; 7 bases are a match to TRBD1. Germline CDR1 DFQATT, CDR2 SNEGSKA (reference sequence). CDR3 length equals 14 residues. V lost 0 bases and J lost 5; bases outside the gene matches: 6. In DNA form, the CDR3 reads TGCAGTGCTAGAGACCAGACAGGGAGGACTGAAGCTTTCTTT. This translates into CSARDQTGRTEAFF.

This clonotype was detected a few times. The chain couples TRBV5-5 to TRBJ2-3, with D hard to call. V dropped 0 bases and J dropped 3 bases, with 11 bases sitting between them. Germline V gene sequence: CDR1 SGHKS, CDR2 YYEKEE (reference sequence). This CDR3 has 15 residues. This CDR3 is CASSLDLPVTDTQYF. CDR3 nucleotides: TGTGCCAGCAGCTTGGATCTTCCAGTGACAGATACGCAGTATTTT. Based on the CDR3 plus reference TRBV5-5 and TRBJ2-3, the full variable domain is DAGVTQSPTHLIKTRGQQVTLRCSPISGHKSVSWYQQVLGQGPQFIFQYYEKEERGRGNFPDRFSARQFPNYSSELNVNALLLGDSALYLCASSLDLPVTDTQYFGPGTRLTVL.

This clonotype appeared a single time. The CDR3 nucleotides are TGTGCCACCAGCAGAGCCCTGCGCGGGAGGACTTACGAGCAGTACTTC. Translated, it gives CATSRALRGRTYEQYF. This sequence joins TRBV15 and TRBJ2-7; the match to TRBD2 covers 8 bases. The V and J ends lost 1 base and 4 bases, in that order; junction bases with no gene match: 9. There are 16 residues in the CDR3. Germline assignment: CDR1 LNHNV and CDR2 YYDKDF (reference sequence). Full variable domain (rest looked up from reference TRBV15 and TRBJ2-7): DAMVIQNPRYQVTQFGKPVTLSCSQTLNHNVMYWYQQKSSQAPKLLFHYYDKDFNNEADTPDNFQSRRPNTSFCFLDIRSPGLGDTAMYLCATSRALRGRTYEQYFGPGTRLTVT.